Listed below are T cell receptor beta chains from one sample, sequenced in a study of a mutant IDH1 vaccine in newly diagnosed glioma. Which antigens these TCRs recognize remains unknown. The data were produced by immunoSEQ multiplex PCR, yet TCRdb's version contains in-frame clones alone and is incomplete. The data contain tens of thousands of clones, about 79% of them singletons. The specimen was PBMCs, collected from a glioma patient whose treatment included an IDH1 peptide vaccine. The receptors were gathered from a middle-aged man with glioma. Both conserved end residues are part of each CDR3. The order of the fields is CDR3 protein, CDR3 DNA, D gene, V gene, J gene, clone size, CDR3 length. A D gene is named only where the DNA matches it firmly. Expanded clones get a size class; other rows say once, few or many, or leave the size out.

cdr3_aa: CASSAGESGTEQFF
cdr3_nt: TGTGCCAGCAGTGCCGGGGAAAGCGGAACGGAGCAGTTCTTC
d_call: -
v_call: TRBV6-4
j_call: TRBJ2-1
clone_size: -
cdr3_length: 14

cdr3_aa: CASSLARGGINEKLFF
cdr3_nt: TGTGCCAGCAGCTTAGCGCGGGGGGGTATAAATGAAAAACTGTTTTTT
d_call: -
v_call: TRBV7-2
j_call: TRBJ1-4
clone_size: once
cdr3_length: 16

cdr3_aa: CASSVDGTVTYEQYF
cdr3_nt: TGTGCCAGCAGCGTAGACGGGACGGTTACCTACGAGCAGTACTTC
d_call: -
v_call: TRBV9
j_call: TRBJ2-7
clone_size: -
cdr3_length: 15

cdr3_aa: CSAGTEYNEQFF
cdr3_nt: TGCAGCGCCGGGACAGAGTACAATGAGCAGTTCTTC
d_call: TRBD1
v_call: TRBV29-1
j_call: TRBJ2-1
clone_size: -
cdr3_length: 12

cdr3_aa: CASSVDRTSGLYEQYF
cdr3_nt: TGTGCCAGCAGCGTAGATCGGACTAGCGGACTCTACGAGCAGTACTTC
d_call: TRBD2
v_call: TRBV9
j_call: TRBJ2-7
clone_size: -
cdr3_length: 16

cdr3_aa: CASSLDSSYEQYF
cdr3_nt: TGTGCCAGCAGCCTGGACTCTTCCTACGAGCAGTACTTC
d_call: -
v_call: TRBV27
j_call: TRBJ2-7
clone_size: -
cdr3_length: 13

cdr3_aa: CASSRGLAVEDTQYF
cdr3_nt: TGTGCCAGCAGCCGGGGGCTAGCGGTTGAGGATACGCAGTATTTT
d_call: -
v_call: TRBV7-9
j_call: TRBJ2-3
clone_size: -
cdr3_length: 15

cdr3_aa: CASNGQGETGELFF
cdr3_nt: TGCGCCAGCAATGGACAGGGCGAGACCGGGGAGCTGTTTTTT
d_call: TRBD1
v_call: TRBV5-1
j_call: TRBJ2-2
clone_size: once
cdr3_length: 14

cdr3_aa: CASSSGQPNTEAFF
cdr3_nt: TGCGCCAGCAGTTCGGGACAACCGAACACTGAAGCTTTCTTT
d_call: -
v_call: TRBV5-1
j_call: TRBJ1-1
clone_size: -
cdr3_length: 14

cdr3_aa: CASSPDSGQRNSPLHF
cdr3_nt: TGCGCCAGCAGCCCCGATAGTGGGCAGAGGAATTCACCCCTCCACTTT
d_call: -
v_call: TRBV5-1
j_call: TRBJ1-6
clone_size: -
cdr3_length: 16

cdr3_aa: CASSPARVEKETQYF
cdr3_nt: TGTGCCAGCAGTCCCGCCCGGGTGGAGAAAGAGACCCAGTACTTC
d_call: -
v_call: TRBV28
j_call: TRBJ2-5
clone_size: -
cdr3_length: 15

cdr3_aa: CASSIGVEGLAKNIQYF
cdr3_nt: TGTGCCAGTAGTATAGGGGTGGAGGGCTTGGCCAAAAACATTCAGTACTTC
d_call: -
v_call: TRBV19
j_call: TRBJ2-4
clone_size: -
cdr3_length: 17

cdr3_aa: CASSQVSGVRSSPLHF
cdr3_nt: TGTGCCAGCAGCCAAGTCTCAGGGGTCCGTTCTTCACCCCTCCACTTT
d_call: -
v_call: TRBV14
j_call: TRBJ1-6
clone_size: -
cdr3_length: 16

cdr3_aa: CASSSAGMGPGEQFF
cdr3_nt: TGTGCCAGCAGCAGCGCAGGGATGGGCCCGGGTGAGCAGTTCTTC
d_call: -
v_call: TRBV7-2
j_call: TRBJ2-1
clone_size: -
cdr3_length: 15

cdr3_aa: CASSPVQDEQETQYF
cdr3_nt: TGTGCCAGCTCACCAGTACAGGATGAACAAGAGACCCAGTACTTC
d_call: -
v_call: TRBV18
j_call: TRBJ2-5
clone_size: -
cdr3_length: 15

cdr3_aa: CASRGQIPNTGELFF
cdr3_nt: TGTGCCAGCAGAGGACAAATACCGAACACCGGGGAGCTGTTTTTT
d_call: -
v_call: TRBV6-5
j_call: TRBJ2-2
clone_size: -
cdr3_length: 15

cdr3_aa: CASSPRGSETQYF
cdr3_nt: TGTGCCAGCAGCCCGAGGGGTTCGGAGACCCAGTACTTC
d_call: -
v_call: TRBV7-8
j_call: TRBJ2-5
clone_size: -
cdr3_length: 13

cdr3_aa: CASSANGGRQPQHF
cdr3_nt: TGTGCCAGCAGCGCAAACGGGGGCAGGCAGCCCCAGCATTTT
d_call: -
v_call: TRBV7-8
j_call: TRBJ1-5
clone_size: few
cdr3_length: 14

cdr3_aa: CASSESRGGSFADNEQFF
cdr3_nt: TGTGCCAGCAGTGAATCTAGAGGGGGATCATTCGCGGACAATGAGCAGTTCTTC
d_call: -
v_call: TRBV6-1
j_call: TRBJ2-1
clone_size: -
cdr3_length: 18

cdr3_aa: CASSKGTGFMNTEAFF
cdr3_nt: TGCGCCAGCAGCAAGGGGACGGGATTCATGAACACTGAAGCTTTCTTT
d_call: -
v_call: TRBV5-1
j_call: TRBJ1-1
clone_size: -
cdr3_length: 16

cdr3_aa: CASSLWGLAGGHEQFF
cdr3_nt: TGTGCCAGCAGCTTGTGGGGACTAGCGGGAGGGCATGAGCAGTTCTTC
d_call: TRBD2
v_call: TRBV5-4
j_call: TRBJ2-1
clone_size: -
cdr3_length: 16

cdr3_aa: CASSPGRNNQPQHF
cdr3_nt: TGTGCCAGCAGTCCGGGACGGAACAATCAGCCCCAGCATTTT
d_call: -
v_call: TRBV27
j_call: TRBJ1-5
clone_size: -
cdr3_length: 14

cdr3_aa: CATSLTSRQVNRNQPQHF
cdr3_nt: TGTGCCACCAGCCTGACTAGCAGACAGGTTAATCGCAATCAGCCCCAGCATTTT
d_call: -
v_call: TRBV15
j_call: TRBJ1-5
clone_size: -
cdr3_length: 18

cdr3_aa: CASSGGIWAASEAFF
cdr3_nt: TGTGCCAGCAGCGGTGGAATATGGGCAGCCTCTGAAGCTTTCTTT
d_call: -
v_call: TRBV7-2
j_call: TRBJ1-1
clone_size: -
cdr3_length: 15

cdr3_aa: CASSEAAGTNTGELFF
cdr3_nt: TGTGCCAGCAGTGAAGCAGCGGGGACGAACACCGGGGAGCTGTTTTTT
d_call: TRBD2
v_call: TRBV6-1
j_call: TRBJ2-2
clone_size: -
cdr3_length: 16

cdr3_aa: CASSGDSYEAFF
cdr3_nt: TGTGCCAGCAGCGGGGACAGCTATGAAGCTTTCTTT
d_call: TRBD1
v_call: TRBV11-2
j_call: TRBJ1-1
clone_size: -
cdr3_length: 12

cdr3_aa: CASSPGGVATNEKLFF
cdr3_nt: TGTGCCAGCAGCCCAGGGGGCGTAGCAACTAATGAAAAACTGTTTTTT
d_call: TRBD1
v_call: TRBV7-2
j_call: TRBJ1-4
clone_size: -
cdr3_length: 16

cdr3_aa: CASSIQGGGGYTF
cdr3_nt: TGTGCCAGTAGTATACAGGGTGGTGGGGGCTACACCTTC
d_call: -
v_call: TRBV19
j_call: TRBJ1-2
clone_size: few
cdr3_length: 13

cdr3_aa: CASSSGQGETQYF
cdr3_nt: TGCGCCAGCAGCTCGGGACAGGGGGAGACCCAGTACTTC
d_call: TRBD1
v_call: TRBV5-1
j_call: TRBJ2-5
clone_size: -
cdr3_length: 13

cdr3_aa: CASSLQGALGSPLHF
cdr3_nt: TGTGCCAGCAGTCTGCAGGGGGCGTTGGGTTCACCCCTCCACTTT
d_call: TRBD1
v_call: TRBV6-5
j_call: TRBJ1-6
clone_size: -
cdr3_length: 15

cdr3_aa: CASRLTGSSTDTQYF
cdr3_nt: TGTGCCAGCAGACTGACAGGCTCTAGCACAGATACGCAGTATTTT
d_call: -
v_call: TRBV7-9
j_call: TRBJ2-3
clone_size: -
cdr3_length: 15

cdr3_aa: CAWSGGLSYNQPQHF
cdr3_nt: TGTGCCTGGAGTGGGGGACTTTCCTACAATCAGCCCCAGCATTTT
d_call: -
v_call: TRBV30
j_call: TRBJ1-5
clone_size: few
cdr3_length: 15

cdr3_aa: CAISGQMGQGIDEQFF
cdr3_nt: TGTGCCATCAGTGGGCAAATGGGACAGGGGATCGATGAGCAGTTCTTC
d_call: TRBD1
v_call: TRBV10-3
j_call: TRBJ2-1
clone_size: -
cdr3_length: 16

cdr3_aa: CASSRTALNQPQHF
cdr3_nt: TGTGCCAGTAGTAGGACAGCGCTCAATCAGCCCCAGCATTTT
d_call: -
v_call: TRBV19
j_call: TRBJ1-5
clone_size: -
cdr3_length: 14

cdr3_aa: CASSVTFAGYTF
cdr3_nt: TGTGCCAGCAGCGTTACTTTCGCTGGCTACACCTTC
d_call: -
v_call: TRBV5-4
j_call: TRBJ1-2
clone_size: few
cdr3_length: 12

cdr3_aa: CASSLGWREGTEAFF
cdr3_nt: TGCGCCAGCAGCTTGGGATGGCGAGAAGGAACTGAAGCTTTCTTT
d_call: -
v_call: TRBV5-1
j_call: TRBJ1-1
clone_size: -
cdr3_length: 15

cdr3_aa: CASSPTGVQVAQQYF
cdr3_nt: TGTGCCAGCAGCCCTACCGGAGTACAGGTGGCTCAGCAGTACTTC
d_call: -
v_call: TRBV4-2
j_call: TRBJ2-7
clone_size: -
cdr3_length: 15

cdr3_aa: CASSLGGSTRATQYF
cdr3_nt: TGTGCCAGCAGCTTAGGGGGCAGCACCCGGGCTACGCAGTATTTT
d_call: -
v_call: TRBV7-2
j_call: TRBJ2-3
clone_size: -
cdr3_length: 15

cdr3_aa: CASSQMTSGRAREQFF
cdr3_nt: TGCGCCAGCAGCCAAATGACTAGCGGGAGGGCCCGGGAGCAGTTCTTC
d_call: TRBD2
v_call: TRBV4-3
j_call: TRBJ2-1
clone_size: once
cdr3_length: 16

cdr3_aa: CASSQDELRGTEAFF
cdr3_nt: TGCGCCAGCAGCCAAGATGAGCTGAGGGGTACTGAAGCTTTCTTT
d_call: -
v_call: TRBV4-1
j_call: TRBJ1-1
clone_size: -
cdr3_length: 15

cdr3_aa: CASSLRANTIYF
cdr3_nt: TGTGCCAGCAGCTTGAGGGCTAACACCATATATTTT
d_call: -
v_call: TRBV11-3
j_call: TRBJ1-3
clone_size: -
cdr3_length: 12

cdr3_aa: CASSSTGATNQPQHF
cdr3_nt: TGTGCCAGCAGTTCAACGGGAGCGACTAATCAGCCCCAGCATTTT
d_call: -
v_call: TRBV7-2
j_call: TRBJ1-5
clone_size: -
cdr3_length: 15

cdr3_aa: CASSESRGANTEAFF
cdr3_nt: TGTGCCAGCAGCGAATCGAGGGGGGCTAACACTGAAGCTTTCTTT
d_call: -
v_call: TRBV13
j_call: TRBJ1-1
clone_size: -
cdr3_length: 15

cdr3_aa: CAIKGQGSMNTEAFF
cdr3_nt: TGTGCCATCAAAGGACAGGGGTCAATGAACACTGAAGCTTTCTTT
d_call: TRBD1
v_call: TRBV10-3
j_call: TRBJ1-1
clone_size: -
cdr3_length: 15

cdr3_aa: CASSQKAGGETQYF
cdr3_nt: TGTGCCAGCAGCCAGAAAGCGGGAGGAGAGACCCAGTACTTC
d_call: TRBD2
v_call: TRBV5-4
j_call: TRBJ2-5
clone_size: -
cdr3_length: 14

cdr3_aa: CASSWRDSGELFF
cdr3_nt: TGTGCCAGCAGCTGGAGGGACTCGGGGGAGCTGTTTTTT
d_call: -
v_call: TRBV5-4
j_call: TRBJ2-2
clone_size: -
cdr3_length: 13

cdr3_aa: CASSGLQGATDTQYF
cdr3_nt: TGCGCCAGCAGCGGCCTACAGGGGGCCACAGATACGCAGTATTTT
d_call: TRBD1
v_call: TRBV5-1
j_call: TRBJ2-3
clone_size: -
cdr3_length: 15

cdr3_aa: CASSLEAREASEQFF
cdr3_nt: TGCGCCAGCAGCTTGGAGGCTAGAGAAGCCTCTGAGCAGTTCTTC
d_call: -
v_call: TRBV5-1
j_call: TRBJ2-1
clone_size: -
cdr3_length: 15

cdr3_aa: CASSPQDRGDYGYTF
cdr3_nt: TGTGCCAGTAGTCCCCAGGACAGGGGCGACTATGGCTACACCTTC
d_call: TRBD1
v_call: TRBV19
j_call: TRBJ1-2
clone_size: -
cdr3_length: 15

cdr3_aa: CASSRTGLNQPQHF
cdr3_nt: TGTGCCAGCAGTCGTACAGGTCTTAATCAGCCCCAGCATTTT
d_call: -
v_call: TRBV6-1
j_call: TRBJ1-5
clone_size: -
cdr3_length: 14